The 30 T cell receptor beta chains below were found in one sample sequenced in a study of blood T cell repertoires in COVID-19. The protocol was immunoSEQ multiplex PCR, while the TCRdb copy is restricted to in-frame clones and leaves out a portion. The table records fewer than 300,000 clones, approximately 90% of them present only once. The sequencing sample was made of PBMCs or T cells enriched from blood (not recorded which). These TCRs come from a woman aged 30 to 39 who had recovered from COVID-19.

This clone was seen a single time. V gene TRBV11-2 combines with J gene TRBJ1-4, with D hard to call. The CDR3 is made up of 10 amino acids. From germline, CDR1 is SGHAT and CDR2 FQNNGV. V shed 8 bases and J shed 7 bases, with 5 bases lying between them. Here the CDR3 reads CASEGEKLFF. The CDR3 bases are TGTGCCAGCGAGGGTGAAAAACTGTTTTTT.

This sequence joins TRBV29-1 and TRBJ2-1; the match to TRBD2 covers 12 bases. The CDR3 loop spans 15 amino acids. The V gene end was trimmed by 3 bases and the J gene end by 7 bases; junction bases not matched to a gene: 7. Germline V lookup: CDR1 SQVTM, CDR2 ANQGSEA. The DNA of the CDR3 is TGCAGCGTTGACGCTAGCGGGAGGGCCTCTAATGAGCAGTTCTTC. It yields the protein CSVDASGRASNEQFF.

The chain links TRBV4-1 to TRBJ2-5; D is unclear. The CDR3 length is 13 residues. Trimming took off 1 base at V and 2 bases at J, with 5 bases between the two ends. Germline V gives CDR1 MGHRA, CDR2 YSYEKL. The CDR3 nucleotides are TGCGCCAGCAGCCAAGGAACACAAGAGACCCAGTACTTC. Encoded protein: CASSQGTQETQYF.

J is TRBJ2-5 and V is TRBV4-3; D is perhaps TRBD1 (6 bases). The CDR3 has 15 residues. Germline CDR1 reads LGHNA; CDR2 reads YSLEER. With 5 bases removed from V and 5 bases from J, the gap between germline ends came to 18 bases. The CDR3 region is CASSESRGIAETQYF. The CDR3 DNA sequence: TGCGCCAGCAGCGAGAGCAGGGGTATAGCGGAGACCCAGTACTTC.

This chain connects TRBV5-1 to TRBJ2-1, with 7 positions matching TRBD2. CDR3 length: 18 amino acids. Germline V gene sequence: CDR1 SGHRS, CDR2 YFSETQ. J gave up 3 bases and V 4 bases, and 16 bases lay outside the gene matches. The CDR3 DNA is TGCGCCAGCAGCCGTGGGGAAGGAGGGCTAGCGGACTACAATGAGCAGTTCTTC. It yields the protein CASSRGEGGLADYNEQFF.

The J gene is TRBJ2-7, the V gene TRBV30; D may be TRBD2 (5 bases). The CDR3 contains 13 residues. The germline gives CDR1 GTSNPN, CDR2 SVGIG (reference sequence). V was trimmed by 0 bases and J by 4 bases, leaving 10 bases between them. The CDR3 DNA follows: TGTGCCTGGAGTGTGGCTAGCATATACGAGCAGTACTTC. This codes for CAWSVASIYEQYF.

This chain connects TRBV19 to TRBJ2-7; 8 bases line up with TRBD2. Looked up from germline, CDR1 is LNHDA and CDR2 is SQIVND (reference sequence). This CDR3 comprises 15 residues. V lost 8 bases, J lost 6 bases, and 15 bases stayed unmatched. The CDR3 region has the DNA TGTGCCAGTTCCTCCCGACGCGGGCTAGCGGGCGAGCAGTACTTC. This sequence encodes CASSSRRGLAGEQYF.

In DNA form, the CDR3 reads TGTGCCAGCAGTTTGGCTCCGGGGGAAAAACTGTTTTTT. Amino acid sequence: CASSLAPGEKLFF. The rearrangement uses TRBV12-3 or TRBV12-4 and TRBJ1-4, with no clear D. The CDR3 consists of 13 residues. Trimming shortened V by 3 bases and J by 8 bases, and 10 bases separated the two germline ends.

This clone occurred a few times. V usage is TRBV28 and J usage is TRBJ1-5; the match to TRBD1 covers 7 bases. J lost 2 bases, V lost 5 bases, and 6 bases had no gene match. Germline-derived CDR1 and CDR2 are MDHEN and SYDVKM. This CDR3 comprises 15 residues. The DNA for the CDR3 is TGTGCCAGCAGTGATAGAACAGGGGGCAATCAGCCCCAGCATTTT. It yields the protein CASSDRTGGNQPQHF.

This chain links TRBV27 with TRBJ2-5, with a possible D match to TRBD2 (6 bases). Germline CDR1 is MNHEY and CDR2 is SMNVEV (reference sequence). V lost 2 bases and J lost 4, with 11 bases in between. CDR3 size: 14 residues. CDR3 protein: CASSLRLVGETQYF. For the CDR3, the DNA is TGTGCCAGCAGTTTACGACTAGTAGGAGAGACCCAGTACTTC.

Regarding this clone: The germline gene is not matched at one end of the junction; a read error may be the cause. The V call is TRBV7-2, the J call TRBJ2-3, with 12 bases that match TRBD2. Looked up from germline, CDR1 is SGHTA and CDR2 is FQGNSA. There are 14 residues in the CDR3. This chain's CDR3 is CASSLAGGPGKEYF. DNA of the CDR3: TGTGCCAGCAGCCTAGCGGGAGGGCCGGGGAAGGAGTATTTT. Combining the CDR3 with reference TRBV7-2 and TRBJ2-3 gives the whole variable domain GAGVSQSPSNKVTEKGKDVELRCDPISGHTALYWYRQSLGQGLEFLIYFQGNSAPDKSGLPSDRFSAERTGGSVSTLTIQRTQQEDSAVYLCASSLAGGPGKEYFGPGTRLTVL.

The V call is TRBV6-5, the J call TRBJ1-1; D is unresolved. The CDR3 consists of 12 residues. The germline gives CDR1 MNHEY, CDR2 SVGAGI. The V gene lost 7 bases and the J gene lost 2 bases, with 8 bases spanning the gap. CDR3 region: CASTRPNTEAFF. The CDR3 coding sequence is TGTGCCAGCACGCGTCCCAACACTGAAGCTTTCTTT.

The chain has TRBV27 and TRBJ2-5; D uncertain. The CDR3 sequence is 15 residues long. The germline CDR1 and CDR2 sequences are MNHEY and SMNVEV (reference sequence). Trimming removed 3 bases from V and 1 base from J, with 12 bases in between. CDR3 sequence (DNA): TGTGCCAGCAGTTTTTTTTTAGCCGGCCAAGAGACCCAGTACTTC. Translated: CASSFFLAGQETQYF.

The chain carries TRBV19 and TRBJ1-5; TRBD1 matches at 10 bases. This CDR3 has 16 amino acids. After removal of 4 bases from V and 2 bases from J, the junction contained 5 bases not matched to a gene. The germline V gene has CDR1 LNHDA and CDR2 SQIVND (reference sequence). In DNA, the CDR3 is TGTGCCAGTAGTACGACAGGGGGCGCCGGCAATCAGCCCCAGCATTTT. It specifies CASSTTGGAGNQPQHF.

Concerning this clone: This sample also contains other DNA sequences that code for the same CDR3. The V call is TRBV2, the J call TRBJ1-5, with D possibly matching TRBD1 (5 bases). CDR1 and CDR2 from the germline V gene are SNHLY and FYNNEI. Trimming cost V 2 bases and J 4 bases, with 6 bases left between them. This CDR3 has 13 amino acids. Written as DNA, the CDR3 is TGTGCCAGCAGTGAACAGGGTAATCAGCCCCAGCATTTT. Translating it yields CASSEQGNQPQHF. Full variable domain (missing parts from reference TRBV2 and TRBJ1-5): EPEVTQTPSHQVTQMGQEVILRCVPISNHLYFYWYRQILGQKVEFLVSFYNNEISEKSEIFDDQFSVERPDGSNFTLKIRSTKLEDSAMYFCASSEQGNQPQHFGDGTRLSIL.

Only a few counts were recorded for this clone. The chain uses TRBV6-2 or TRBV6-3 and TRBJ1-1, with D possibly matching TRBD1 (5 bases). The CDR3 is 15 residues long. Germline-derived CDR1 and CDR2 are MNHEY and SVGEGT. V was cut by 0 bases and J by 4 bases, with 12 bases left in between. CDR3 sequence: CASSYSWGESTEAFF. The CDR3 DNA is TGTGCCAGCAGTTACTCGTGGGGGGAAAGCACTGAAGCTTTCTTT.

The chain employs TRBV7-2 and TRBJ1-5; D is uncertain. V was clipped by 1 base and J by 4 bases, with 11 bases between them. Germline V gene sequence: CDR1 SGHTA, CDR2 FQGNSA. The CDR3 has 15 residues. CDR3 region: CASSLEAERNQPQHF. CDR3 DNA sequence: TGTGCCAGCAGCTTAGAGGCAGAGAGGAATCAGCCCCAGCATTTT.

The chain combines TRBV4-1 with TRBJ1-6, with 8 bases fitting TRBD1. Trimming took 2 bases from V and 9 from J; bases not matched to a gene: 9. Germline CDR1 MGHRA, CDR2 YSYEKL. CDR3 length: 16 amino acids. CDR3 protein: CASSQPGRGLGSPLHF. Written as DNA, the CDR3 is TGCGCCAGCAGCCAACCTGGCAGGGGGCTAGGTTCACCCCTCCACTTT.

The chain recombines TRBV28 with TRBJ1-4; D uncertain. The germline CDR1 and CDR2 sequences are MDHEN and SYDVKM. V lost 3 bases, J lost 0 bases, and 11 bases lay in between. The CDR3 extends over 16 amino acids. This CDR3 is CASSFFARATNEKLFF. The CDR3 nucleotides are TGTGCCAGCAGTTTTTTCGCGCGTGCAACTAATGAAAAACTGTTTTTT.

The gene calls are TRBV28 and TRBJ2-7, with no clear D. V was trimmed by 2 bases and J by 0 bases, leaving 8 bases between them. The germline V gene has CDR1 MDHEN and CDR2 SYDVKM. This CDR3 is built from 14 residues. In nucleotides, the CDR3 is TGTGCCAGCAGTTTAGGCACCCTCTCCTACGAGCAGTACTTC. This sequence encodes CASSLGTLSYEQYF.

This chain joins TRBV7-2 and TRBJ2-1, with 8 bases that match TRBD2. This CDR3 has 16 residues. Per the germline V gene, CDR1 is SGHTA and CDR2 is FQGNSA. The J segment lost 4 bases and the V segment lost 5 bases, leaving 10 bases of the junction unmatched. The CDR3 DNA is TGTGCCAGCAGCCCCAGCTGGGTAGCGGGGTACAATGAGCAGTTCTTC. It yields the protein CASSPSWVAGYNEQFF.

The chain has TRBV4-3 and TRBJ2-3; maybe TRBD2 (6 bases). This CDR3 region has 15 residues. CDR1 and CDR2 from the germline V gene are LGHNA and YSLEER. The ends were cut back, 6 bases at V and 3 bases at J, with 16 bases in the middle. CDR3 region: CASRTSPDGTDTQYF. CDR3 nucleotides: TGCGCCAGCAGAACTAGCCCGGATGGTACAGATACGCAGTATTTT.

The V call is TRBV30, the J call TRBJ1-5; possibly TRBD1 for D (6 bases). The V gene's germline CDR1 is GTSNPN and CDR2 SVGIG (reference sequence). This CDR3 spans 14 amino acids. The ends were cut back, 3 bases at V and 3 bases at J, with 12 bases in the middle. CDR3 nucleotide sequence: TGTGCCTGGAGCTCGACAGGCTCCAATCAGCCCCAGCATTTT. Encoded protein: CAWSSTGSNQPQHF.

The gene calls are TRBV11-3 and TRBJ2-1; maybe TRBD1 (6 bases). CDR3 length equals 14 residues. Per germline, CDR1 SGHNT and CDR2 YENEEA. The V gene lost 5 bases and the J gene lost 4 bases, with 12 bases spanning the gap. The CDR3 DNA follows: TGTGCCAGCAGCAAATTAGGGGGTTACAATGAGCAGTTCTTC. Its protein product is CASSKLGGYNEQFF.

The CDR3 spells CASSTGVYNEQFF. The DNA of the CDR3 is TGTGCCAGTAGTACGGGTGTCTACAATGAGCAGTTCTTC. The chain couples TRBV19 to TRBJ2-1; D unresolved. The V and J ends lost 4 bases and 3 bases respectively, with 7 bases between them. This CDR3 contains 13 residues. Germline V gene lookup returns CDR1 LNHDA and CDR2 SQIVND (reference sequence).

The V gene is TRBV28, the J gene TRBJ1-4, with D perhaps matching TRBD1 (6 bases). The germline V gene encodes CDR1 MDHEN and CDR2 SYDVKM. V was pared by 6 bases and J by 5 bases, with 13 bases between. The CDR3 covers 14 residues. The CDR3 reads CASRSTGRNEKLFF. The CDR3 bases are TGTGCCAGCAGGAGCACAGGGAGAAATGAAAAACTGTTTTTT.

The J gene is TRBJ2-7, the V gene TRBV7-2; D is perhaps TRBD1 (6 bases). V dropped 4 bases and J dropped 4 bases, with 14 bases sitting between them. Germline loops: CDR1 SGHTA, CDR2 FQGNSA. The CDR3 contains 14 residues. CDR3 residues: CASSSTPDSYEQYF. The CDR3, as DNA: TGTGCCAGCAGCTCCACCCCGGACAGTTACGAGCAGTACTTC.

This chain joins TRBV24-1 and TRBJ2-7; D might be TRBD1 (5 bases). CDR3 length equals 12 residues. CDR1 is KGHDR, CDR2 SFDVKD, per germline. With 1 base removed from V and 11 bases from J, the gap between germline ends came to 11 bases. CDR3 in DNA: TGTGCCACCAGTGATTTATCAGGGTTCGAGTACTTC. Translating it yields CATSDLSGFEYF.

This CDR3 reads CASSIWDRGGQPQHF. The CDR3, as DNA: TGTGCCAGTAGTATATGGGACAGGGGTGGTCAGCCCCAGCATTTT. The J gene is TRBJ1-5, the V gene TRBV19; 10 positions match TRBD1. V lost 2 bases, J lost 6 bases, and 4 bases stayed unmatched. The germline gives CDR1 LNHDA, CDR2 SQIVND (reference sequence). This CDR3 spans 15 amino acids.

The chain recombines TRBV5-4 with TRBJ2-2, with 8 bases matching TRBD2. The CDR3 loop spans 13 amino acids. J was trimmed by 6 bases and V by 5 bases; bases with no gene match: 3. The V gene's germline CDR1 is SGHNT and CDR2 YYREEE (reference sequence). CDR3 DNA sequence: TGTGCCAGCAGTCGGGGACTAGCCGGGGAGCTGTTTTTT. Amino acids: CASSRGLAGELFF. The complete variable domain, with remaining parts taken from reference TRBV5-4 and TRBJ2-2, reads ETGVTQSPTHLIKTRGQQVTLRCSSQSGHNTVSWYQQALGQGPQFIFQYYREEENGRGNFPPRFSGLQFPNYSSELNVNALELDDSALYLCASSRGLAGELFFGEGSRLTVL.